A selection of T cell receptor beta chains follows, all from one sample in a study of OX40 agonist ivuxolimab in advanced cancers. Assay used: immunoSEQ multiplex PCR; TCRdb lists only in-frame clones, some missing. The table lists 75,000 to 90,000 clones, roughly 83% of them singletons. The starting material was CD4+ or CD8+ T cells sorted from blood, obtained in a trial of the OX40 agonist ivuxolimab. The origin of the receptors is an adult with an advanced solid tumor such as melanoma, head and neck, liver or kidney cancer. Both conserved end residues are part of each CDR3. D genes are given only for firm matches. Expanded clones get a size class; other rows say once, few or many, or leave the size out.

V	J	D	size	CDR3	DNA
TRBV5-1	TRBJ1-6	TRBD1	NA	CASSRTGNSPLHF	TGCGCCAGCAGCCGGACAGGGAATTCACCCCTCCACTTT
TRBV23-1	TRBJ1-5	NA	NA	CASSHRMNQPQHF	TGCGCCAGCAGTCATCGAATGAATCAGCCCCAGCATTTT
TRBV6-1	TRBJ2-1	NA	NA	CASSRGGYNEQFF	TGTGCCAGCAGTCGAGGGGGGTACAATGAGCAGTTCTTC
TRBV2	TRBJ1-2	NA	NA	CASSTGGRYGYTF	TGTGCCAGCAGTACCGGCGGGCGGTATGGCTACACCTTC
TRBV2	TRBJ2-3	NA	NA	CASRDFIPTDTQYF	TGTGCCAGCAGGGACTTCATTCCCACAGATACGCAGTATTTT
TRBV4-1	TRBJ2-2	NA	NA	CASSQGVHANTGELFF	TGCGCCAGCAGCCAAGGGGTTCACGCCAACACCGGGGAGCTGTTTTTT
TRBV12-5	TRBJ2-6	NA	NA	CASAHQRGRGVVWANVLTF	TGCGCTAGTGCCCATCAAAGAGGCAGGGGAGTGGTCTGGGCCAACGTCCTGACTTTC
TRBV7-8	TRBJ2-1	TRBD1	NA	CASSLTGVSNEQFF	TGTGCCAGCAGCTTGACAGGGGTAAGCAATGAGCAGTTCTTC
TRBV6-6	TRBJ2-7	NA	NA	CASSYSGEQYF	TGTGCCAGCAGTTACTCCGGAGAGCAGTACTTC
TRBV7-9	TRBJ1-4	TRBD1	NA	CASGHRGGEKLFF	TGTGCCAGCGGACACAGGGGCGGAGAAAAACTGTTTTTT
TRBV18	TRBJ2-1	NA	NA	CASSPPLSTGENEQFF	TGTGCCAGCTCACCACCCTTATCGACAGGTGAGAATGAGCAGTTCTTC
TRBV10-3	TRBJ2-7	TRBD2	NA	CAISGTRLAGVYEQYF	TGTGCCATCAGTGGGACCCGACTAGCGGGAGTTTACGAGCAGTACTTC
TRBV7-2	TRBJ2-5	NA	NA	CASSHQGGGETQYF	TGTGCCAGCAGTCATCAGGGGGGAGGAGAGACCCAGTACTTC
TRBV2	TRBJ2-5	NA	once	CASTRQAQETQYF	TGTGCCAGCACGAGGCAGGCCCAAGAGACCCAGTACTTC
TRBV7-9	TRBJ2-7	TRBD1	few	CASSLTGRAEQYF	TGTGCCAGCAGCTTGACAGGGCGCGCCGAGCAGTACTTC
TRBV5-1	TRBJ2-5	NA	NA	CASSLVQETQYF	TGCGCCAGCAGCCTAGTCCAGGAGACCCAGTACTTC
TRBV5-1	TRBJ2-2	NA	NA	CASSPAALAGTGELFF	TGCGCCAGCAGCCCCGCGGCCCTAGCAGGCACCGGGGAGCTGTTTTTT
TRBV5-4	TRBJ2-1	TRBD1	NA	CASSLGGTGAYNEQFF	TGTGCCAGCAGCTTAGGCGGGACAGGGGCTTACAATGAGCAGTTCTTC
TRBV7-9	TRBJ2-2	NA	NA	CASSLDNTGELFF	TGTGCCAGCAGCTTAGACAACACCGGGGAGCTGTTTTTT
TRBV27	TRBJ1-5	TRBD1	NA	CASSSRTGVNQPQHF	TGTGCCAGCAGTTCCAGGACAGGGGTCAATCAGCCCCAGCATTTT